Sequencing of this T cell receptor beta chain was carried out in a study of T cell repertoires in cytomegalovirus infection. Study overall: Both a matching HLA type and CMV infection were indicated by public TCR beta signatures. General study points: Accumulated public TCR beta family frequency recognized individuals carrying CMV together with the relevant HLA. The ex vivo response was dominated by HLA-C-restricted CMV-specific TCR beta clonotypes.

MiXCR, run by TCRdb on the reads, gives a single entry per CDR3 protein. The repertoire holds about 230,000 distinct CDR3 sequences, roughly 22% seen once, with roughly 20% in the top ten. This clonotype occurred a few times. Antigen: not known. From germline, CDR1 is SQVTM and CDR2 ANQGSEA. The CDR3 is 15 residues long. Trimming shortened V by 3 bases and J by 0 bases, and 12 bases separated the two germline ends. Source material: CD8+ T cells from PBMCs. The TCR was taken from a human donor in good health (CMV status not recorded). Some clones in this sample may be carry-over from other donors' samples. The V and J genes are TRBV29-1 and TRBJ2-1; D may be TRBD1 (6 bases). The CDR3 DNA reads TGCAGCGTTGAGGGACATCGGAGCTCCTACAATGAGCAGTTCTTC. This translates into CSVEGHRSSYNEQFF.